Below are 8 T cell receptor beta chains sequenced from a single sample in a study of PD-1 blockade in classical Hodgkin lymphoma (TCRdb year 2020). The method was the immunoSEQ multiplex PCR assay. TCRdb retrieved this table from immuneACCESS and kept in-frame rearrangements only. Not all clones are present; in checked studies, unresolved V genes account for under half, and no reason is known for the remainder. The sample has roughly 20,000 clones on record, roughly 90% of them singletons. Around 12% of the sample comes from the top ten. The time point label here, explained by the study, means: cycle 2 day 1 (C2D1) of nivolumab. Every trial patient had relapsed after autologous stem cell transplantation, and cohorts A, B and C differed in prior brentuximab vedotin exposure. The sample consisted of peripheral blood mononuclear cells (PBMCs), taken before the second cycle of nivolumab. All receptors come from a human donor with classical Hodgkin lymphoma.

The genes are TRBV2 and TRBJ1-2; 8 positions match TRBD1. CDR3 length equals 12 residues. The germline V gene encodes CDR1 SNHLY and CDR2 FYNNEI. V gave up 9 bases and J gave up 7 bases; unmatched junction bases: 7. This chain's CDR3 is CARRTGQSGYTF. CDR3 coding DNA: TGTGCCAGAAGGACAGGGCAGAGTGGCTACACCTTC. The full variable domain, completed using reference TRBV2 and TRBJ1-2, is EPEVTQTPSHQVTQMGQEVILRCVPISNHLYFYWYRQILGQKVEFLVSFYNNEISEKSEIFDDQFSVERPDGSNFTLKIRSTKLEDSAMYFCARRTGQSGYTFGSGTRLTVV.

The sample holds one count of this clone. This chain links TRBV5-1 with TRBJ2-5; maybe TRBD1 (5 bases). V was pared by 4 bases and J by 1 base, with 11 bases between. CDR3 length: 14 amino acids. Germline V CDR1 and CDR2: SGHRS, YFSETQ. CDR3 nucleotides: TGCGCCAGCAGCCAGGGCACCAGCCAAGAGACCCAGTACTTC. Its translation is CASSQGTSQETQYF.

This sequence joins TRBV4-2 and TRBJ2-1; D is uncertain. The V gene lost 0 bases and the J gene lost 0 bases, with 9 bases spanning the gap. This CDR3 is built from 16 residues. Germline CDR1 LGHNA, CDR2 YNFKEQ. In nucleotides, the CDR3 is TGTGCCAGCAGCCAAGATTCGGCGGTCTCCTACAATGAGCAGTTCTTC. This codes for CASSQDSAVSYNEQFF.

This clone was detected once. The chain links TRBV7-6 to TRBJ2-2, with 8 bases matching TRBD2. This CDR3 spans 14 amino acids. Germline CDR1 is SGHVS and CDR2 is FNYEAQ. V shed 5 bases and J 7 bases; nucleotides not matched to a gene: 6. CDR3 coding DNA: TGTGCCAGCAGCCCGGGACTAGTGGGCGGGGAGCTGTTTTTT. Translated, it gives CASSPGLVGGELFF.

V and J are TRBV9 and TRBJ2-2, with a tentative D call TRBD1 (6 bases). Germline V CDR1 and CDR2: SGDLS, YYNGEE. This CDR3 is 14 amino acids long. Trimming cost V 5 bases and J 3 bases, with 11 bases left between them. In DNA, the CDR3 is TGTGCCAGCAGTCAGGGGTTGGACACCGGGGAGCTGTTTTTT. Translating it yields CASSQGLDTGELFF.

V usage is TRBV5-1 and J usage is TRBJ2-7, with D unclear. The CDR3 has 13 residues. Trimming removed 0 bases at V and 6 bases at J, with 10 bases between. From germline, CDR1 is SGHRS and CDR2 YFSETQ. The CDR3 spells CASSLDHLSEQYF. The CDR3 DNA sequence: TGCGCCAGCAGCTTGGACCACCTCTCCGAGCAGTACTTC.

The chain has TRBV5-1 and TRBJ1-1; possible D gene TRBD1, 6 bases. Per the germline V gene, CDR1 is SGHRS and CDR2 is YFSETQ. The CDR3 has 16 amino acids. Trimming shortened V by 4 bases and J by 4 bases, and 20 bases separated the two germline ends. CDR3 residues: CASSPQVGGVSTEAFF. The CDR3 DNA reads as TGCGCCAGCAGCCCCCAGGTAGGGGGGGTCAGCACTGAAGCTTTCTTT.

The chain recombines TRBV5-1 with TRBJ2-3, with 8 bases matching TRBD1. The V gene's germline CDR1 is SGHRS and CDR2 YFSETQ. This CDR3 has 16 residues. V was pared by 4 bases and J by 6 bases, with 13 bases of the junction left unmatched. The CDR3 nucleotides read TGCGCCAGCAGCCGCGATGGTGTGACAGGGGTGGATACGCAGTATTTT. It codes for CASSRDGVTGVDTQYF.